Below, 12 T cell receptor beta chains from the same sample are listed, as sequenced in a study of blood T cell repertoires in COVID-19. Clones were read by immunoSEQ multiplex PCR, and TCRdb kept only the in-frame ones, dropping some. The data show 350,000 to 450,000 clones, roughly 86% seen once. The sequenced sample consisted of PBMCs or T cells enriched from blood (not recorded which). The source is a woman aged 25-40 years who had recovered from COVID-19.

The chain is built from TRBV2 and TRBJ2-3; weak D call: TRBD1 (6 bases). CDR3 size: 14 residues. In germline, CDR1 is SNHLY, CDR2 FYNNEI. Trimming took 6 bases from V and 1 from J, leaving 11 bases between them. For the CDR3, the DNA is TGTGCCAGCAGATTGACAGGTGGCACAGATACGCAGTATTTT. This gives the protein CASRLTGGTDTQYF.

The chain uses TRBV9 and TRBJ1-2; no firm D call. V gave up 3 bases and J gave up 3 bases, with 9 bases separating them. Germline loops: CDR1 SGDLS, CDR2 YYNGEE. CDR3 size: 13 residues. The CDR3 here is CASSGFRDYGYTF. The CDR3 coding sequence is TGTGCCAGCAGCGGGTTTCGGGACTATGGCTACACCTTC.

This clone was recorded once. The chain couples TRBV19 to TRBJ1-4; 7 bases agree with TRBD1. J gave up 7 bases and V 5 bases, and 7 bases lay outside the gene matches. The length of the CDR3 is 14 residues. Germline V gene sequence: CDR1 LNHDA, CDR2 SQIVND (reference sequence). Written as DNA, the CDR3 is TGTGCCAGTAGTCCCCCGACAGGGCTTGAAAAACTGTTTTTT. As protein: CASSPPTGLEKLFF.

The chain has TRBV11-1 and TRBJ2-1, with TRBD1 as a possible D gene (5 bases). Germline loops: CDR1 SGHAT, CDR2 FQDESV (reference sequence). This CDR3 contains 13 residues. Trimming stripped 5 bases from V and 8 bases from J, with 13 bases between. The CDR3 here is CASSPAGWYEQFF. The CDR3 nucleotides are TGTGCCAGCAGCCCCGCAGGGTGGTATGAGCAGTTCTTC.

V usage is TRBV28 and J usage is TRBJ1-3; TRBD1 might be the D (5 bases). The CDR3 consists of 17 residues. Germline V CDR1 and CDR2: MDHEN, SYDVKM. Trimming removed 5 bases from V and 0 bases from J, with 17 bases in between. CDR3: CASSEWQGVPSGNTIYF. Written as DNA, the CDR3 is TGTGCCAGCAGTGAATGGCAGGGTGTACCCTCTGGAAACACCATATATTTT.

The chain recombines TRBV30 with TRBJ2-7, with D possibly TRBD1 on 5 matching bases. This CDR3 region has 14 residues. CDR1 GTSNPN and CDR2 SVGIG come from the germline V gene (reference sequence). The V gene lost 3 bases and the J gene lost 0 bases, with 12 bases spanning the gap. The CDR3 sequence is CAWRTTENSYEQYF. CDR3 nucleotide sequence: TGTGCCTGGAGGACGACAGAAAACTCCTACGAGCAGTACTTC.

Written as DNA, the CDR3 is TGTGCCAGCAGGCGGACAAACACCGGGGAGCTGTTTTTT. Amino acids: CASRRTNTGELFF. The V call is TRBV27, the J call TRBJ2-2; TRBD1 is a possible D gene (5 bases). This CDR3 is 13 amino acids long. From germline, CDR1 is MNHEY and CDR2 SMNVEV (reference sequence). Trimming pared 6 bases from V and 2 bases from J, leaving 7 bases between.

This chain joins TRBV28 and TRBJ1-1, with TRBD1 as a possible D gene (6 bases). CDR3 length: 16 amino acids. The V and J ends lost 5 bases and 5 bases respectively, with 21 bases between them. CDR1 and CDR2 from the germline V gene are MDHEN and SYDVKM. CDR3 in DNA: TGTGCCAGCAGTCCTCGACCAGGGGCGGTGGAGACTGAAGCTTTCTTT. Amino acids: CASSPRPGAVETEAFF.

V and J are TRBV18 and TRBJ2-7; 10 bases line up with TRBD1. Germline loops: CDR1 KGHSH, CDR2 LQKENI. Losses at the gene ends were 3 bases for V and 3 bases for J; bases not matched to a gene: 2. The CDR3 spans 14 residues. The CDR3 bases are TGTGCCAGCTCACCGGGGACAGGGGTCTACGAGCAGTACTTC. Encoded protein: CASSPGTGVYEQYF.

The CDR3 bases are TGTGCCAGCTCAGAGGGCAGGGGCGGTCAGCCCCAGCATTTT. This encodes CASSEGRGGQPQHF. This chain uses TRBV9 with TRBJ1-5, with D maybe TRBD1 (6 bases). Germline loops: CDR1 SGDLS, CDR2 YYNGEE. The CDR3 extends over 14 amino acids. Trimming cost V 7 bases and J 6 bases, with 17 bases left between them.

This chain uses TRBV10-3 with TRBJ1-2, with TRBD1 matching over 10 bases. Trimming at V came to 5 bases and at J to 3 bases, leaving 3 bases not matched to a gene. The V gene's germline CDR1 is ENHRY and CDR2 SYGVKD. CDR3 length: 14 residues. The CDR3 bases are TGTGCCATCAGTAAAGGACAGGGGGACTATGGCTACACCTTC. It encodes CAISKGQGDYGYTF.

This sequence joins TRBV7-8 and TRBJ1-3; D ambiguous. V lost 5 bases, J lost 1 base, and 12 bases lay in between. The CDR3 covers 15 residues. Germline V lookup: CDR1 SGHVS, CDR2 FQNEAQ. The CDR3 nucleotides are TGTGCCAGCAGCCCTTTCCTCGGGTCTGGAAACACCATATATTTT. Translation: CASSPFLGSGNTIYF.